This T cell receptor beta chain was obtained from a study of neoadjuvant nivolumab and ipilimumab in lung cancer (dated by TCRdb to 2020 to 2021). In terms of the full investigation: Nivolumab was administered intravenously at 3 mg/kg on days 1, 15 and 29, and in the combination arm ipilimumab 1 mg/kg was added on day 1 only. TCR repertoires were compared between pretherapy (baseline) peripheral blood and tumors resected at surgery after neoadjuvant immune checkpoint blockade. Matched pretherapy and resected tumor pairs were analyzed for seven patients: four treated with nivolumab and three with nivolumab plus ipilimumab. The primary trial endpoint was the major pathologic response (MPR) rate in the intention-to-treat population in each study arm. The trial treated 40 to 45 patients with operable NSCLC: about 23 were randomized to nivolumab monotherapy and roughly 20 to nivolumab plus ipilimumab. What the work shows at the level of the full study, not this receptor alone: From pretherapy to surgery, increases in tumor T-cell richness and clonality were observed in three of three dual-therapy tumors but in only two of four nivolumab-treated tumors. Pretherapy blood TCR richness correlated positively with richness in tumors resected after neoadjuvant therapy (Spearman R of about 0.8). A small number of samples was subjected to TCR sequencing. No significant correlation was found between TCR clonality and pathologic tumor regression, and only a single major-pathologic-response sample was available for the analysis of TCR clonality versus pathologic tumor regression. Resected tumors had greater TCR richness and clonality than tumor-adjacent uninvolved lung, and increases were observed in more dual-therapy-treated tumors.

Sample time point, as interpreted from the label and publication: pretherapy, before neoadjuvant immune checkpoint inhibitors. The samples were obtained from NEOSTAR, a phase 2 randomized trial that tested neoadjuvant nivolumab or nivolumab plus ipilimumab, followed by surgery, in operable NSCLC. As regards this clone: Its antigen remains undetermined. Base qualities were left out, and no much larger clone turns up one base away.

Including cysteine and phenylalanine, the CDR3 has 14 amino acids. The read is trimmed to its CDR3 DNA, 42 bases read in frame from base 1. Trimming removed 6 bases from V and 2 bases from J, leaving 14 bases between the germline ends. The germline V gene (reference sequence) gives CDR1 as MNHEY and CDR2 as SMNVEV. Receptor libraries were prepared by the immunoSEQ multiplex PCR assay. The authors processed their data as follows. Repertoires were summarized in terms of richness and clonality, and significantly expanded and contracted clones between pre- and post-therapy samples were identified. This immuneACCESS table, as held by TCRdb, lists in-frame sequences with V and J called but not all clones. Of the missing ones, under half trace to an unresolved V gene in checked studies; the others have no known cause. That table is the source of V, J and clone size, and D and trimming were worked out from the DNA. Counted in this sample were fewer than 40,000 clones; roughly 89% of them appeared once. The ten largest clones represent 3.3% of the sample.

The material sequenced was peripheral blood, taken before neoadjuvant nivolumab, alone or with ipilimumab. The clonotype comes from an adult with non-small cell lung cancer. The chain employs TRBV27 and TRBJ2-7, with TRBD2 tentatively as D gene (6 bases match). CDR3 reads: CASRWREDTYEQYF. The nucleotide sequence reads as follows: TGTGCCAGCAGATGGCGGGAAGACACCTACGAGCAGTACTTC.